The rows below give T cell receptor beta chains drawn from one sample of a study of T cell repertoires in cytomegalovirus infection. TCRdb analysed the reads with MiXCR anew, one entry per CDR3 protein. The sample includes more than 500,000 distinct CDR3 sequences, about 15% of them seen just once. The sequencing sample was made of CD8+ T cells from PBMCs. These receptors all stem from a human donor in good health (CMV status not recorded). Some clones in this sample may be carry-over from other donors' samples. The CDR3 runs from the conserved cysteine through the conserved F or W. The order of the fields is clone size, J gene, V gene, D gene, CDR3 protein, CDR3 DNA. The D gene is left open where the match is weak. Not every row has a clone size; where given, it reads once, few, many or a size class.

many | TRBJ1-5 | TRBV27 | - | CASRAGLSNQPQHF | TGTGCCAGCAGGGCAGGCCTTAGCAATCAGCCCCAGCATTTT
few | TRBJ2-1 | TRBV9 | - | CASSVEGGSVFF | TGTGCCAGCAGCGTTGAGGGGGGGAGTGTGTTCTTC
few | TRBJ2-1 | TRBV14 | - | CASSLLREFHEQFF | TGTGCCAGCAGCCTCTTGAGGGAGTTCCATGAGCAGTTCTTC
- | TRBJ2-7 | TRBV5-1 | - | CASSLKGLTYEQYF | TGCGCCAGCAGCTTAAAGGGGCTCACCTACGAGCAGTACTTC
- | TRBJ2-2 | TRBV29-1 | TRBD2 | CSVVPGLAPGELFF | TGCAGCGTCGTCCCGGGACTAGCGCCCGGGGAGCTGTTTTTT
- | TRBJ2-3 | TRBV5-1 | - | CASSPGGSGTTDTQYF | TGCGCCAGCAGCCCCGGTGGTAGCGGAACCACAGATACGCAGTATTTT
- | TRBJ2-1 | TRBV11-3 | - | CASSLDVDEQFF | TGTGCCAGCAGCTTGGACGTCGATGAGCAGTTCTTC
few | TRBJ2-1 | TRBV27 | TRBD1 | CASSPSTGVLPVDEQFF | TGTGCCAGCAGTCCTTCGACAGGGGTCTTACCCGTTGATGAGCAGTTCTTC
- | TRBJ1-1 | TRBV9 | TRBD1 | CASSPGDRKTEAFF | TGTGCCAGCAGCCCGGGGGACAGGAAAACTGAAGCTTTCTTT
few | TRBJ1-2 | TRBV6-5 | - | CASSYSKVYGYTF | TGTGCCAGCAGTTACTCGAAGGTCTATGGCTACACCTTC
few | TRBJ2-2 | TRBV29-1 | - | CSVEDGIISHGELFF | TGCAGCGTTGAAGATGGGATCATAAGCCACGGGGAGCTGTTTTTT
- | TRBJ1-2 | TRBV7-9 | - | CASSFELQGGGGYTF | TGTGCCAGCAGCTTCGAGCTGCAGGGAGGCGGAGGCTACACCTTC
many | TRBJ2-7 | TRBV27 | TRBD2 | CASSISGPTYEQYF | TGTGCCAGCAGTATTAGCGGGCCCACCTACGAGCAGTACTTC
- | TRBJ2-1 | TRBV3-1 | TRBD2 | CASSPDAGLAGAQADNEQFF | TGTGCCAGCAGCCCAGACGCGGGACTAGCGGGGGCTCAAGCAGACAATGAGCAGTTCTTC
many | TRBJ2-1 | TRBV7-3 | - | CASSPGTSHEQFF | TGTGCCAGCAGCCCTGGGACTTCCCATGAGCAGTTCTTC
many | TRBJ1-2 | TRBV19 | - | CASTGQTGAYGYTF | TGTGCCAGTACTGGTCAGACAGGAGCCTATGGCTACACCTTC
- | TRBJ2-1 | TRBV25-1 | - | CAGLWVELNEQFF | TGTGCCGGGCTCTGGGTAGAGCTAAATGAGCAGTTCTTC
many | TRBJ1-1 | TRBV7-9 | - | CASSFRENTEAFF | TGTGCCAGCAGCTTTAGGGAGAACACTGAAGCTTTCTTT
- | TRBJ2-1 | TRBV5-1 | TRBD1 | CASSLAGTADNEQFF | TGCGCCAGCAGCTTGGCCGGGACAGCGGACAATGAGCAGTTCTTC
few | TRBJ2-6 | TRBV9 | TRBD2 | CASSVDPGLAGGPSGANVLTF | TGTGCCAGCAGCGTAGACCCGGGACTAGCGGGGGGGCCGTCCGGGGCCAACGTCCTGACTTTC
many | TRBJ2-7 | TRBV27 | - | CASSPHAPYEQYF | TGTGCCAGCAGTCCCCATGCACCCTACGAGCAGTACTTC
- | TRBJ1-1 | TRBV2 | - | CASSGSMNTEAFF | TGTGCCAGCAGCGGAAGCATGAACACTGAAGCTTTCTTT
- | TRBJ2-2 | TRBV2 | - | CASGVGDQDHTGELFF | TGTGCCAGCGGGGTGGGGGACCAAGACCACACCGGGGAGCTGTTTTTT
few | TRBJ2-2 | TRBV6-6 | - | CAGLDSTGELFF | TGTGCCGGACTTGACAGCACCGGGGAGCTGTTTTTT
- | TRBJ1-1 | TRBV7-3 | - | CASSPGAGLNTEAFF | TGTGCCAGCAGCCCCGGGGCAGGACTGAACACTGAAGCTTTCTTT
many | TRBJ2-5 | TRBV7-7 | TRBD1 | CASSFRQGDLETQYF | TGTGCCAGCAGCTTTCGACAGGGGGACTTGGAGACCCAGTACTTC
many | TRBJ2-1 | TRBV7-8 | TRBD2 | CASSRTSGMGREQFF | TGTGCCAGCAGCCGGACTAGCGGCATGGGAAGGGAGCAGTTCTTC
- | TRBJ2-1 | TRBV6-5 | - | CASSYSFSNEQFF | TGTGCCAGCAGTTACTCATTTTCCAATGAGCAGTTCTTC
few | TRBJ1-1 | TRBV6-5 | - | CASSPGPKNTEAFF | TGTGCCAGCAGTCCGGGACCCAAGAACACTGAAGCTTTCTTT
many | TRBJ2-7 | TRBV11-1 | - | CASSLGQDLYEQYF | TGTGCCAGCAGCTTAGGACAGGACCTTTACGAGCAGTACTTC
few | TRBJ2-3 | TRBV27 | - | CATGVLDTQYF | TGTGCCACAGGGGTTTTGGATACGCAGTATTTT
- | TRBJ1-2 | TRBV4-1 | TRBD1 | CASSQDSAGTDSNYGYTF | TGCGCCAGCAGCCAAGATTCGGCAGGGACAGACTCTAACTATGGCTACACCTTC
many | TRBJ1-5 | TRBV7-9 | - | CASSQDGSNQPQHF | TGTGCCAGCAGCCAGGACGGTAGCAATCAGCCCCAGCATTTT
- | TRBJ2-7 | TRBV12-3/TRBV12-4 | TRBD1 | CASRDRDRATYEQYF | TGTGCCAGCAGAGACCGGGACAGGGCCACCTACGAGCAGTACTTC
few | TRBJ1-1 | TRBV9 | - | CASSPRRAGKEAFF | TGTGCCAGCAGCCCTCGGCGGGCCGGTAAGGAAGCTTTCTTT
few | TRBJ2-2 | TRBV10-2 | TRBD2 | CASSPPGTSGRMRTGELFF | TGCGCCAGCAGTCCCCCGGGGACTAGCGGGAGGATGAGGACCGGGGAGCTGTTTTTT
- | TRBJ2-1 | TRBV28 | TRBD1 | CASSLRQGSIYNEQFF | TGTGCCAGCAGTCTACGACAGGGTTCTATCTACAATGAGCAGTTCTTC
many | TRBJ1-1 | TRBV7-9 | - | CASSPTGLRDTEAFF | TGTGCCAGCAGTCCTACAGGGTTAAGGGACACTGAAGCTTTCTTT
many | TRBJ1-5 | TRBV27 | - | CASSFRGEGLNQPQHF | TGTGCCAGCAGTTTTAGGGGGGAGGGGCTTAATCAGCCCCAGCATTTT
- | TRBJ1-4 | TRBV23-1 | - | CASSCPGTTNEKLFF | TGCGCCAGCAGCTGCCCCGGGACGACTAATGAAAAACTGTTTTTT
- | TRBJ1-1 | TRBV5-4 | - | CASRGRREAFF | TGTGCCAGCAGGGGACGGCGTGAAGCTTTCTTT
few | TRBJ1-1 | TRBV5-1 | - | CASSLEARSEAFF | TGCGCCAGCAGCTTGGAGGCGAGGTCAGAAGCTTTCTTT
many | TRBJ2-7 | TRBV6-5 | - | CASFQSDIRYEQYF | TGTGCCAGCTTCCAGAGTGATATTCGCTACGAGCAGTACTTC
many | TRBJ2-3 | TRBV7-8 | TRBD2 | CASSLPSRGGLGDTQYF | TGTGCCAGCAGCTTACCCTCGCGCGGGGGGTTGGGAGATACGCAGTATTTT
many | TRBJ2-3 | TRBV11-2 | - | CASSFTLRAVDTQYF | TGTGCCAGCAGTTTCACACTCAGGGCCGTCGATACGCAGTATTTT
few | TRBJ2-7 | TRBV30 | TRBD1 | CAWSRRQGSRGSYEQYF | TGTGCCTGGAGTCGACGACAGGGGAGTAGGGGCTCCTACGAGCAGTACTTC
many | TRBJ2-2 | TRBV12-3/TRBV12-4 | - | CASSSGLAGELFF | TGTGCCAGCAGTTCGGGGTTGGCCGGGGAGCTGTTTTTT
- | TRBJ2-7 | TRBV20-1 | - | CSARHSEGHEQYF | TGCAGTGCTAGACACAGTGAAGGGCACGAGCAGTACTTC
few | TRBJ1-5 | TRBV15 | - | CATSRDRGLDQPQHF | TGTGCCACCAGCAGAGACAGGGGTCTTGATCAGCCCCAGCATTTT
- | TRBJ2-5 | TRBV7-9 | TRBD2 | CASSHRSGVSGETQYF | TGTGCCAGCAGCCATCGTAGCGGGGTCTCTGGAGAGACCCAGTACTTC
many | TRBJ2-2 | TRBV14 | TRBD2 | CASSQRGIHANTGELFF | TGTGCCAGCAGCCAGCGGGGGATTCACGCGAACACCGGGGAGCTGTTTTTT
many | TRBJ2-3 | TRBV27 | TRBD2 | CASSPRGRGQDTQYF | TGTGCCAGCTCCCCGCGGGGGAGAGGCCAAGATACGCAGTATTTT
- | TRBJ2-3 | TRBV2 | TRBD2 | CASSATSGSMDTQYF | TGTGCCAGCAGTGCGACTAGCGGGAGTATGGATACGCAGTATTTT
many | TRBJ2-1 | TRBV19 | TRBD2 | CASSTSGGNYNEQFF | TGTGCCAGTAGTACTAGCGGGGGCAATTACAATGAGCAGTTCTTC
many | TRBJ1-4 | TRBV10-3 | - | CAISESSGQLEKLFF | TGTGCCATCAGTGAGTCTTCAGGCCAGCTTGAAAAACTGTTTTTT
- | TRBJ2-2 | TRBV6-2/TRBV6-3 | - | CASSYSMAGDSDGELFF | TGTGCCAGCAGTTACTCTATGGCAGGGGATAGTGACGGGGAGCTGTTTTTT
many | TRBJ1-2 | TRBV12-3/TRBV12-4 | TRBD1 | CASSPPMGQKNYGYTF | TGTGCCAGCAGTCCCCCTATGGGACAGAAAAACTATGGCTACACCTTC
many | TRBJ2-2 | TRBV12-5 | - | CASGLGPALNGVGAGELFF | TGTGCTAGTGGTTTGGGGCCCGCCCTTAACGGGGTCGGGGCCGGGGAGCTGTTTTTT
many | TRBJ1-5 | TRBV27 | TRBD1 | CASSFSTGAPNQPQHF | TGTGCCAGCAGTTTCTCGACAGGGGCCCCCAATCAGCCCCAGCATTTT